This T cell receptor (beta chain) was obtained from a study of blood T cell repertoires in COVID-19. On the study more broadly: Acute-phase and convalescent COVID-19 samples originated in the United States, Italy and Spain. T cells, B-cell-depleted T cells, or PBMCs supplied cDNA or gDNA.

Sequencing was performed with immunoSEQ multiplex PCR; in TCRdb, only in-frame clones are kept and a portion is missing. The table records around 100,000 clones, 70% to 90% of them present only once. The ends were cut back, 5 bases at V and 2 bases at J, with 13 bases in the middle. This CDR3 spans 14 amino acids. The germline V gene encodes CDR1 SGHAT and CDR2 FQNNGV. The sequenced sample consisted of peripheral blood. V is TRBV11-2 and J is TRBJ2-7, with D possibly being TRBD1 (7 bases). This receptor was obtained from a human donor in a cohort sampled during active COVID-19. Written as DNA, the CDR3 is TGTGCCAGCAGCCCGCAGGGGGGCACCTACGAGCAGTACTTC. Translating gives CASSPQGGTYEQYF.